This is a list of T cell receptor beta chains from one sample in a study of shared clonotypes between healthy human individuals. Sequencing used immunoSEQ multiplex PCR; TCRdb keeps in-frame clones, though not all of them. The table has about 1,800,000 clones, less than 95% seen once. Sequencing used naive CD8+ T cells sorted from blood. The receptors shown here come from a man between 18 and 29 years old in good health. CDR3s include the opening cysteine and the closing phenylalanine or tryptophan. Each record gives: J gene, V gene, D gene, clone size, CDR3 DNA, CDR3 protein. D genes are given only for firm matches. Size values are once, few and many counts, or a class for expanded clones, and some rows have none.

J: TRBJ2-5
V: TRBV9
D: .
size: .
DNA: TGTGCCAGCAGCGTAGAGCCAGTGGGGGCTCAAGAGACCCAGTACTTC
CDR3: CASSVEPVGAQETQYF

J: TRBJ2-3
V: TRBV6-5
D: TRBD1
size: .
DNA: TGTGCCAGCAGCCAGACAGGGGGAACAGATACGCAGTATTTT
CDR3: CASSQTGGTDTQYF

J: TRBJ2-7
V: TRBV4-1
D: .
size: .
DNA: TGCGCCAGCAGCCCCACCGGTGTCTGGTACGAGCAGTACTTC
CDR3: CASSPTGVWYEQYF

J: TRBJ2-1
V: TRBV4-2
D: TRBD2
size: .
DNA: TGTGCCAGCAGCCAATCTGAGACAGGGTCAGGGCTAGCGGGGGGGCTAGATGAGCAGTTCTTC
CDR3: CASSQSETGSGLAGGLDEQFF

J: TRBJ2-2
V: TRBV13
D: .
size: .
DNA: TGTGCCAGCAGCTTAGCTGGGGAGCTGTTTTTT
CDR3: CASSLAGELFF

J: TRBJ2-7
V: TRBV19
D: TRBD1
size: few
DNA: TGTGCCAGTAGTGTCGGACAGGGCTACGAGCAGTACTTC
CDR3: CASSVGQGYEQYF

J: TRBJ1-1
V: TRBV28
D: .
size: .
DNA: TGTGCCAGCAGTTTCCACCTGTGGCAGGCCATGAACACTGAAGCTTTCTTT
CDR3: CASSFHLWQAMNTEAFF

J: TRBJ1-4
V: TRBV27
D: .
size: .
DNA: TGTGCCAGCAGTCCCGGACAGACTCATGAAAAACTGTTTTTT
CDR3: CASSPGQTHEKLFF

J: TRBJ1-5
V: TRBV5-5
D: .
size: .
DNA: TGTGCCAGCAGCTTGGTTGGGGACGTCCACGATTACAATCAGCCCCAGCATTTT
CDR3: CASSLVGDVHDYNQPQHF

J: TRBJ1-4
V: TRBV28
D: .
size: .
DNA: TGTGCCAGCAGTTCCCTGGAGGGGGTTCGGGAAAAACTGTTTTTT
CDR3: CASSSLEGVREKLFF

J: TRBJ2-7
V: TRBV7-2
D: .
size: .
DNA: TGTGCCAGCAGCCCTTCCCCCGGCCCAGCCCCCTACGAGCAGTACTTC
CDR3: CASSPSPGPAPYEQYF

J: TRBJ2-2
V: TRBV21-1
D: .
size: once
DNA: TGTGCCAGCAGCAAGGACAGGGCAGCGAACACCGGGGAGCTGTTTTTT
CDR3: CASSKDRAANTGELFF

J: TRBJ2-1
V: TRBV11-2
D: .
size: .
DNA: TGTGCCAGCAGCTTAGATAGGTCTAGCGTCTACAATGAGCAGTTCTTC
CDR3: CASSLDRSSVYNEQFF

J: TRBJ2-3
V: TRBV29-1
D: TRBD1
size: .
DNA: TGCAGCGTCGCCGGGACAGGAAGCACAGATACGCAGTATTTT
CDR3: CSVAGTGSTDTQYF

J: TRBJ2-7
V: TRBV5-4
D: TRBD2
size: .
DNA: TGTGCCAGCAGGCTAGCGGGAGGGGGCGGCGAGCAGTACTTC
CDR3: CASRLAGGGGEQYF

J: TRBJ2-1
V: TRBV28
D: TRBD2
size: .
DNA: TGTGCCAGCAGGGGGACTAGCGGGGGGGCCCATGAGCAGTTCTTC
CDR3: CASRGTSGGAHEQFF

J: TRBJ2-5
V: TRBV27
D: TRBD2
size: .
DNA: TGTGCCAGCAGTTTATCGGGACTAGCGGGAGAGACCCAGTACTTC
CDR3: CASSLSGLAGETQYF

J: TRBJ2-2
V: TRBV4-1
D: .
size: .
DNA: TGCGCCAGCAGCCAAGATATAATCGGCAGGGAGGCCGGGGAGCTGTTTTTT
CDR3: CASSQDIIGREAGELFF

J: TRBJ1-1
V: TRBV28
D: .
size: .
DNA: TGTGCCGCCGCTCACAGTATGAACACTGAAGCTTTCTTT
CDR3: CAAAHSMNTEAFF

J: TRBJ2-7
V: TRBV4-3
D: TRBD2
size: .
DNA: TGCGCCAGCAGCCAAGGCAGGGCAAGCGGGGCCTACGAGCAGTACTTC
CDR3: CASSQGRASGAYEQYF

J: TRBJ1-6
V: TRBV2
D: TRBD1
size: few
DNA: TGTGCCAGCAGTGAATTCAGGGACAGCCCTAATTCACCCCTCCACTTT
CDR3: CASSEFRDSPNSPLHF

J: TRBJ2-7
V: TRBV5-8
D: .
size: .
DNA: TGTGCCAGCAGCTTGTACTCTTCCGAGCAGTACTTC
CDR3: CASSLYSSEQYF

J: TRBJ1-1
V: TRBV28
D: .
size: .
DNA: TGTGCCAGCAGTTTCGCAGGAACAGGGAGCACTGAAGCTTTCTTT
CDR3: CASSFAGTGSTEAFF

J: TRBJ2-7
V: TRBV30
D: TRBD1
size: .
DNA: TGTGCCTGGAGCGCTGGGACAGGGGTTTTCTACGAGCAGTACTTC
CDR3: CAWSAGTGVFYEQYF

J: TRBJ1-5
V: TRBV27
D: .
size: once
DNA: TGTGCCAGCAGTTTTGGTCAGGGTAATCAGCCCCAGCATTTT
CDR3: CASSFGQGNQPQHF

J: TRBJ2-3
V: TRBV9
D: TRBD2
size: .
DNA: TGTGCCAGCAGCGGCCGCGGGGGAAGCACAGATACGCAGTATTTT
CDR3: CASSGRGGSTDTQYF

J: TRBJ2-3
V: TRBV2
D: .
size: .
DNA: TGTGCCAGCCCACCCCCAAACCCTGCGACAGGCGCGGATACGCAGTATTTT
CDR3: CASPPPNPATGADTQYF

J: TRBJ2-7
V: TRBV28
D: .
size: .
DNA: TGTGCCAGCAGTTTGGTAGGAGGTTCCTACGAGCAGTACTTC
CDR3: CASSLVGGSYEQYF

J: TRBJ1-3
V: TRBV9
D: .
size: .
DNA: TGTGCCAGCAGCGTAGAGGACGGAAACACCATATATTTT
CDR3: CASSVEDGNTIYF

J: TRBJ2-1
V: TRBV10-3
D: TRBD2
size: .
DNA: TGTGCCATCAGTGACATAGCGGGAGAGTATGAGCAGTTCTTC
CDR3: CAISDIAGEYEQFF

J: TRBJ2-3
V: TRBV27
D: TRBD2
size: .
DNA: TGTGCCAGCAGTACGGGACTAGCGGCCCCCACAGATACGCAGTATTTT
CDR3: CASSTGLAAPTDTQYF

J: TRBJ2-2
V: TRBV30
D: TRBD1
size: once
DNA: TGTGCCTGGGCGGGACAGGGTTCCACCGGGGAGCTGTTTTTT
CDR3: CAWAGQGSTGELFF

J: TRBJ1-5
V: TRBV2
D: .
size: .
DNA: TGTGCCAGCAGCGAGCGGGACCGGGGTTACGATCAGCCCCAGCATTTT
CDR3: CASSERDRGYDQPQHF

J: TRBJ2-7
V: TRBV7-2
D: .
size: once
DNA: TGTGCCAGCAGTTTAGAGGCGGCCTACTACGAGCAGTACTTC
CDR3: CASSLEAAYYEQYF

J: TRBJ2-7
V: TRBV6-5
D: .
size: .
DNA: TGTGCCAGCAGTTACGAGGCTTCCTACGAGCAGTACTTC
CDR3: CASSYEASYEQYF

J: TRBJ2-1
V: TRBV27
D: .
size: .
DNA: TGTGCCAGCAGTTTATACTTCTCGTTCGGTGAGCAGTTCTTC
CDR3: CASSLYFSFGEQFF

J: TRBJ1-1
V: TRBV19
D: .
size: few
DNA: TGTGCCAGTAGCCCGGGACTGTACACTGAAGCTTTCTTT
CDR3: CASSPGLYTEAFF

J: TRBJ1-2
V: TRBV2
D: TRBD1
size: once
DNA: TGTGCCAGCAGAGGGTACACAGGGGTTGGGGGTCTGAACTATGGCTACACCTTC
CDR3: CASRGYTGVGGLNYGYTF

J: TRBJ2-7
V: TRBV9
D: TRBD1
size: once
DNA: TGTGCCAGCAGCGTAGCGGGGACAGGAGTTGGCGAGCAGTACTTC
CDR3: CASSVAGTGVGEQYF

J: TRBJ2-1
V: TRBV27
D: TRBD2
size: .
DNA: TGTGCCAGCAGTCCATCTAGCGGGAGCTCCTACAATGAGCAGTTCTTC
CDR3: CASSPSSGSSYNEQFF

J: TRBJ2-3
V: TRBV6-6
D: .
size: .
DNA: TGTGCCAGCAGTTACGTACAGAGCACAGATACGCAGTATTTT
CDR3: CASSYVQSTDTQYF